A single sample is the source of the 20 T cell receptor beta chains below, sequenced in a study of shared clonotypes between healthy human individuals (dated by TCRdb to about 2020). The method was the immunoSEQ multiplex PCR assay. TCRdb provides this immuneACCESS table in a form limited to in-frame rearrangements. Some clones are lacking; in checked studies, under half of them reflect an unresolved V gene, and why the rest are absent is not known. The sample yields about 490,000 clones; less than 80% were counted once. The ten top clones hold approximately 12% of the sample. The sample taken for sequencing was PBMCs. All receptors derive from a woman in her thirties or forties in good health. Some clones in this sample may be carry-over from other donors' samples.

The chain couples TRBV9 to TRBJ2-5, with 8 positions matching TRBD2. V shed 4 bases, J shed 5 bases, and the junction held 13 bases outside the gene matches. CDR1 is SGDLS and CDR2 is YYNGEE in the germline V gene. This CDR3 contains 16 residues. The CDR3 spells CASSFLPGAGEETQYF. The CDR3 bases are TGTGCCAGCAGCTTCCTGCCGGGAGCGGGGGAGGAGACCCAGTACTTC.

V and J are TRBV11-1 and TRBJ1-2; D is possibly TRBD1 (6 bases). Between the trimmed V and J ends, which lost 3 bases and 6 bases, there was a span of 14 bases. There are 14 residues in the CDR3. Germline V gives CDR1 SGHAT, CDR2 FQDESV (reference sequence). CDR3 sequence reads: CASSFWGAAHGYTF. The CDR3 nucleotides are TGTGCCAGCAGCTTCTGGGGGGCGGCCCATGGCTACACCTTC.

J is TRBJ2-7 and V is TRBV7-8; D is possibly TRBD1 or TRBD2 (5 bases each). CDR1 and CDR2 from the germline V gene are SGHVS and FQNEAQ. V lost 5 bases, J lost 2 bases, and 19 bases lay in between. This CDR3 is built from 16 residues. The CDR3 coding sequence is TGTGCCAGCAGCCCCCTACCGGGACGGTACACCTACGAGCAGTACTTC. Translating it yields CASSPLPGRYTYEQYF.

In DNA, the CDR3 is TGTGCCAGCAGCTTAGCGGGAGTGCTAGACGAGCAGTACTTC. Its protein is CASSLAGVLDEQYF. The gene calls are TRBV11-2 and TRBJ2-7; possibly TRBD2 for D (6 bases). This CDR3 region has 14 residues. The V end was cut by 1 base, the J end by 5 bases, with 12 bases between. Germline V gives CDR1 SGHAT, CDR2 FQNNGV. Supplemented by reference TRBV11-2 and TRBJ2-7, the full variable domain reads EAGVAQSPRYKIIEKRQSVAFWCNPISGHATLYWYQQILGQGPKLLIQFQNNGVVDDSQLPKDRFSAERLKGVDSTLKIQPAKLEDSAVYLCASSLAGVLDEQYFGPGTRLTVT.

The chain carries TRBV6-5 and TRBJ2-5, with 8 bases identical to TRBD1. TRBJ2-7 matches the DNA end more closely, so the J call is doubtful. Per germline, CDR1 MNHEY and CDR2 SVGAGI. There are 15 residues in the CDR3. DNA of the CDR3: TGTGCCAGCAGTTACGCGGGGACAGGACTATACGAGCAGTACTTC. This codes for CASSYAGTGLYEQYF.

For the CDR3, the DNA is TGTGCCACCAGCAGAGTGTCCTTCGCAGGGGGCTACAATGAGCAGTTCTTC. Residues: CATSRVSFAGGYNEQFF. The chain couples TRBV15 to TRBJ2-1, with 7 bases that match TRBD1. The V segment lost 1 base and the J segment 3 bases; nucleotides outside the gene matches: 9. The germline CDR1 and CDR2 sequences are LNHNV and YYDKDF (reference sequence). The CDR3 consists of 17 residues. Full variable domain (rest looked up from reference TRBV15 and TRBJ2-1): DAMVIQNPRYQVTQFGKPVTLSCSQTLNHNVMYWYQQKSSQAPKLLFHYYDKDFNNEADTPDNFQSRRPNTSFCFLDIRSPGLGDTAMYLCATSRVSFAGGYNEQFFGPGTRLTVL.

CDR3 sequence reads: CASSIATGTAGYTF. The CDR3 bases are TGTGCCAGTAGTATAGCGACAGGGACGGCTGGCTACACCTTC. The rearrangement uses TRBV19 and TRBJ1-2; TRBD1 matches 7 bases. Germline CDR1 reads LNHDA; CDR2 reads SQIVND (reference sequence). The CDR3 spans 14 residues. The V segment lost 1 base and the J segment 7 bases; nucleotides outside the gene matches: 6.

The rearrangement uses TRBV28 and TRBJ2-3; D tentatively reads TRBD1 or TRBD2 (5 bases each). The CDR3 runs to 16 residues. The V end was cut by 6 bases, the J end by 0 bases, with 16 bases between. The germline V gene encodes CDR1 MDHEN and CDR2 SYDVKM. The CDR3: CASRQEELASTDTQYF. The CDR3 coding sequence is TGTGCCAGCAGACAGGAGGAGCTAGCTAGCACAGATACGCAGTATTTT.

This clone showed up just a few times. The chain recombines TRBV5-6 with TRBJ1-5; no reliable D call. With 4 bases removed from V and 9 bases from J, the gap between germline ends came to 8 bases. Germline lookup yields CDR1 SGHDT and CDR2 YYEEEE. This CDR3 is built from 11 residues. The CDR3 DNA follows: TGTGCCAGCAGCCCAGGCGGGCCCCAGCATTTT. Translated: CASSPGGPQHF.

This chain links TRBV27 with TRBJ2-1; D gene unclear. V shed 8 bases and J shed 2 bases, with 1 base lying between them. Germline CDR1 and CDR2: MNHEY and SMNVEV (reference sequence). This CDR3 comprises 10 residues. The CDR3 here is CASAYNEQFF. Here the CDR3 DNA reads TGTGCCAGCGCCTACAATGAGCAGTTCTTC.

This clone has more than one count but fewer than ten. CDR3 nucleotide sequence: TGTGCCAGCAGTGAATATTTGGGGACAGGACTGTTTTTT. This encodes CASSEYLGTGLFF. The chain has TRBV2 and TRBJ1-4; 8 nucleotides align to TRBD1. V was clipped by 2 bases and J by 13 bases; unmatched bases: 6. This CDR3 has 13 amino acids. The germline V gene has CDR1 SNHLY and CDR2 FYNNEI.

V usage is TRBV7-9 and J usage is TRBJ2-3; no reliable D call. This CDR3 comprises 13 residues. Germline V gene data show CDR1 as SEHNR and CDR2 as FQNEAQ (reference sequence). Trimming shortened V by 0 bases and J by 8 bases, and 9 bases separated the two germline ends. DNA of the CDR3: TGTGCCAGCAGCTTAGCGCTTGACTCTACGCAGTATTTT. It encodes CASSLALDSTQYF.

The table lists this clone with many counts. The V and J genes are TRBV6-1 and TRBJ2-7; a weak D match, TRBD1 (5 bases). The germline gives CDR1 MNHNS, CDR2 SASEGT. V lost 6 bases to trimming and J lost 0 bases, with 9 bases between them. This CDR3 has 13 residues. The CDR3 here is CASSSGYSYEQYF. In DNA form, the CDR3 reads TGTGCCAGCAGCTCAGGGTACTCCTACGAGCAGTACTTC.

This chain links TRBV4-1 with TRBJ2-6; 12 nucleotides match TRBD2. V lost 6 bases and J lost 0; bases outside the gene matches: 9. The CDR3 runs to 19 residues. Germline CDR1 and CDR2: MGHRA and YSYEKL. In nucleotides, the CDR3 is TGCGCCAGCAGACCTACGACTAGCGGGGGCCCCTCTGGGGCCAACGTCCTGACTTTC. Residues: CASRPTTSGGPSGANVLTF.

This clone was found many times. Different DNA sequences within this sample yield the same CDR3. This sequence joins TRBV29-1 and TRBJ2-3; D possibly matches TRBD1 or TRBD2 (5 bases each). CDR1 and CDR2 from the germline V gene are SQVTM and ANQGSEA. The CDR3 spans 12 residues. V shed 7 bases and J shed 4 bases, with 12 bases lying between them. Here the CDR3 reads CSATPGPDTQYF. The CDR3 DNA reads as TGCAGCGCAACCCCGGGGCCAGATACGCAGTATTTT.

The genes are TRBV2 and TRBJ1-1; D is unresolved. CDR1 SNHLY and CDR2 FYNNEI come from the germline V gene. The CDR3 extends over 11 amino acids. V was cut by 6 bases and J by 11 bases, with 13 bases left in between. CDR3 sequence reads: CASRLQYDAFF. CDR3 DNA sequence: TGTGCCAGCAGATTACAGTACGATGCTTTCTTT.

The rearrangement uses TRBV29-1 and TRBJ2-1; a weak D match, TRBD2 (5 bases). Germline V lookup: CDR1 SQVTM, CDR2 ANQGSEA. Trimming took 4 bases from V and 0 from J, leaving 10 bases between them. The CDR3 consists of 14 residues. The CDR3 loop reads CSVGVGGSYNEQFF. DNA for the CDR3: TGCAGCGTTGGTGTAGGAGGCTCCTACAATGAGCAGTTCTTC.

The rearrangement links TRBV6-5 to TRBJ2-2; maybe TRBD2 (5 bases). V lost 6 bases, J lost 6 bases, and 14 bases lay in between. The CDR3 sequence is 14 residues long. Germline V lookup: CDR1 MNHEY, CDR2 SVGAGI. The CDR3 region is CASSRGNFAGELFF. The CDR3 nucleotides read TGTGCCAGCAGCCGAGGGAACTTCGCCGGGGAGCTGTTTTTT.

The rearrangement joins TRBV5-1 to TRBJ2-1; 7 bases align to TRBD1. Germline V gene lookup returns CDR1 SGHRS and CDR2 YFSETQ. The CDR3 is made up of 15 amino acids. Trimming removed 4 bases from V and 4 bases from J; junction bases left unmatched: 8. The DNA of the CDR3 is TGCGCCAGCAGCACCACCGGGACAGCGTACAATGAGCAGTTCTTC. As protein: CASSTTGTAYNEQFF. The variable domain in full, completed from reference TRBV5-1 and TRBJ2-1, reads KAGVTQTPRYLIKTRGQQVTLSCSPISGHRSVSWYQQTPGQGLQFLFEYFSETQRNKGNFPGRFSGRQFSNSRSEMNVSTLELGDSALYLCASSTTGTAYNEQFFGPGTRLTVL.

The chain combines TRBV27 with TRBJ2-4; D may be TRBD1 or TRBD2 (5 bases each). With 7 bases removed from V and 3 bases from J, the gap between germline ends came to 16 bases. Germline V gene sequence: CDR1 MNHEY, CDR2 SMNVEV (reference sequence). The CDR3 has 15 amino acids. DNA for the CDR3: TGTGCCAGCAAGGCCCCCGGGGCGGGCAAAAACATTCAGTACTTC. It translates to CASKAPGAGKNIQYF.